A selection of T cell receptor beta chains follows, all from one sample in a study of blood T cell repertoires in COVID-19. The repertoire was sequenced with immunoSEQ multiplex PCR; TCRdb's copy has only in-frame clones and lacks some. This sample carries roughly 150,000 clones, around nine tenths of them seen once, and the ten largest clones take about 5.6%. The sample consisted of peripheral blood. These receptors were taken from a human donor in a cohort sampled during active COVID-19. Each CDR3 is given with its conserved first and last residue. D genes are given only for firm matches. Size is stated for part of the rows, as once, few or many counts, or as a class when the clone is expanded.

v_gene	d_gene	j_gene	abundance	CDR3aa	CDR3nt
TRBV7-8	.	TRBJ2-5	.	CASGPSRGETQYF	TGTGCCAGCGGACCCTCGAGGGGGGAGACCCAGTACTTC
TRBV18	TRBD1	TRBJ2-7	once	CASSPGQGAGNEQYF	TGTGCCAGCTCACCTGGACAGGGGGCAGGAAACGAGCAGTACTTC
TRBV11-2	.	TRBJ2-2	.	CASSLHRVGELFF	TGTGCCAGCAGCCTCCACAGGGTTGGGGAGCTGTTTTTT
TRBV11-2	TRBD2	TRBJ2-5	.	CASSLALAGDETQYF	TGTGCCAGCAGCTTAGCACTAGCGGGGGATGAGACCCAGTACTTC
TRBV5-6	.	TRBJ2-7	.	CASSFGGTLSYEQYF	TGTGCCAGCAGCTTTGGCGGGACCCTATCCTACGAGCAGTACTTC
TRBV9	.	TRBJ1-4	.	CASSPGTFNEKLFF	TGTGCCAGCAGCCCCGGGACTTTCAATGAAAAACTGTTTTTT
TRBV2	.	TRBJ1-4	.	CASSSRGATNEKLFF	TGTGCCAGCAGCTCGCGGGGGGCAACTAATGAAAAACTGTTTTTT
TRBV2	TRBD1	TRBJ2-7	.	CASMWDSSSYEQYF	TGTGCCAGCATGTGGGACAGCAGCTCCTACGAGCAGTACTTC
TRBV7-3	TRBD2	TRBJ2-1	.	CASSWGTSGGLGLYNEQFF	TGTGCCAGCAGCTGGGGGACTAGCGGGGGCCTCGGGCTCTACAATGAGCAGTTCTTC
TRBV10-3	TRBD1	TRBJ1-2	.	CAISSTGNYGYTF	TGTGCCATCAGCTCGACAGGGAACTATGGCTACACCTTC
TRBV30	.	TRBJ1-2	.	CAWSVGTLYGYTF	TGTGCCTGGAGTGTAGGGACACTCTATGGCTACACCTTC
TRBV7-8	.	TRBJ2-7	.	CASSRSTAGRGPSYEQYF	TGTGCCAGCAGCCGCTCTACGGCGGGGCGGGGGCCCTCCTACGAGCAGTACTTC
TRBV5-1	TRBD1	TRBJ1-1	.	CASSLGRDSLNTEAFF	TGCGCCAGCAGCTTGGGGCGGGACAGTCTAAACACTGAAGCTTTCTTT
TRBV27	TRBD2	TRBJ2-1	.	CASSLYASGRRDEQFF	TGTGCCAGCAGTTTATATGCTAGCGGGAGGAGGGATGAGCAGTTCTTC
TRBV19	TRBD2	TRBJ2-1	once	CASSTGGISGAYNEQFF	TGTGCCAGTAGTACCGGTGGGATAAGCGGGGCCTACAATGAGCAGTTCTTC
TRBV10-2	TRBD1	TRBJ2-7	.	CASKGAWGGYEQYF	TGCGCCAGCAAGGGGGCCTGGGGCGGTTACGAGCAGTACTTC
TRBV30	.	TRBJ1-5	.	CAWWGLTGNQPQHF	TGTGCCTGGTGGGGCCTTACAGGCAATCAGCCCCAGCATTTT
TRBV30	TRBD1	TRBJ1-1	once	CAWNRDSEAFF	TGTGCCTGGAACCGGGACAGTGAAGCTTTCTTT
TRBV19	TRBD2	TRBJ2-2	.	CASSIGSGGLNTGELFF	TGTGCCAGTAGTATCGGTAGCGGGGGCCTGAACACCGGGGAGCTGTTTTTT
TRBV28	.	TRBJ2-7	.	CASSTAGPPYEQYF	TGTGCCAGCAGTACAGCAGGGCCTCCCTACGAGCAGTACTTC
TRBV9	.	TRBJ2-5	once	CASSPQEGFEETQYF	TGTGCCAGCAGCCCTCAAGAGGGCTTTGAGGAGACCCAGTACTTC
TRBV20-1	.	TRBJ2-7	.	CSASSGFEQYF	TGCAGTGCTAGCTCAGGGTTCGAGCAGTACTTC
TRBV11-2	TRBD1	TRBJ2-7	.	CASSLGTGTGEQYF	TGTGCCAGCAGCTTAGGAACCGGGACAGGCGAGCAGTACTTC
TRBV5-4	TRBD2	TRBJ2-7	.	CASSNSGRTPYEQYF	TGTGCCAGCAGCAATAGCGGGAGGACCCCCTACGAGCAGTACTTC
TRBV15	.	TRBJ2-5	.	CATSREERGQETQYF	TGTGCCACCAGCAGAGAGGAGAGGGGGCAAGAGACCCAGTACTTC
TRBV3-1/TRBV3-2	TRBD2	TRBJ2-1	.	CASSLSGSGSPHEQFF	TGTGCCAGCAGCCTTAGTGGTAGCGGGAGCCCCCATGAGCAGTTCTTC
TRBV9	.	TRBJ2-2	.	CASSVDRAGGELFF	TGTGCCAGCAGCGTAGACAGGGCTGGCGGGGAGCTGTTTTTT
TRBV11-2	TRBD1	TRBJ2-7	.	CASSFPGQRSYEQYF	TGTGCCAGCAGCTTCCCGGGACAGCGGTCCTACGAGCAGTACTTC
TRBV2	.	TRBJ2-3	.	CASSERLSHTDTQYF	TGTGCCAGCAGTGAACGACTTAGCCACACAGATACGCAGTATTTT
TRBV4-2	TRBD2	TRBJ2-7	.	CASSQGAREGRYEQYF	TGTGCCAGCAGCCAAGGGGCGCGGGAGGGCCGGTACGAGCAGTACTTC
TRBV7-8	TRBD2	TRBJ2-2	.	CASSLEAGLNTGELFF	TGTGCCAGCAGCCTGGAAGCGGGACTGAACACCGGGGAGCTGTTTTTT